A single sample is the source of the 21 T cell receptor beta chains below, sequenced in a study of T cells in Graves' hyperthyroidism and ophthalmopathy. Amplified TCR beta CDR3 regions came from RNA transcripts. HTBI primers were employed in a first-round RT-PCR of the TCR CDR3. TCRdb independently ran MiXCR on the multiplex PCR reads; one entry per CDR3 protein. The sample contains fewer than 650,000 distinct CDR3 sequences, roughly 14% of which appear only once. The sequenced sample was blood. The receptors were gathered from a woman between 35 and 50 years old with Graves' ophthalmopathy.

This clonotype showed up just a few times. In DNA, the CDR3 is TGTGCCAGCACCGAGACTAGCGTGGGTTACGGGACCCAGTACTTC. It encodes CASTETSVGYGTQYF. This chain connects TRBV6-1 to TRBJ2-5; 8 bases align to TRBD2. Germline CDR1 is MNHNS and CDR2 is SASEGT. This CDR3 is 15 amino acids long. The V segment lost 7 bases and the J segment 7 bases; nucleotides outside the gene matches: 14.

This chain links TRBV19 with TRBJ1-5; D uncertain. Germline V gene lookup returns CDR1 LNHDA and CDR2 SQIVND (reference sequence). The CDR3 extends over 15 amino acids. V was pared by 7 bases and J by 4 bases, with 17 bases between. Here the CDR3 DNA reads TGTGCCAGTACCTCCTCGACGGGTACAAATCAGCCCCAGCATTTT. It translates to CASTSSTGTNQPQHF.

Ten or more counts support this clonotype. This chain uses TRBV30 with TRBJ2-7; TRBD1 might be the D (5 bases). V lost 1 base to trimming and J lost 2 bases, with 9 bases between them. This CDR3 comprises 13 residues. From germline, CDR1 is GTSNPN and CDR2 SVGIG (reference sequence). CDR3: CAWSATGPYEQYF. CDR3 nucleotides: TGTGCCTGGAGTGCTACAGGCCCCTACGAGCAGTACTTC.

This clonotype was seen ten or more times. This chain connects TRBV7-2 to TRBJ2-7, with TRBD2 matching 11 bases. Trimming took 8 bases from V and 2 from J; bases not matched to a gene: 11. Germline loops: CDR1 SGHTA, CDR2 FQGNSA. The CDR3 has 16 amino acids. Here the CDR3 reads CASASYGTSGTYEQYF. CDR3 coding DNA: TGTGCCAGCGCTTCCTACGGGACTAGCGGAACCTACGAGCAGTACTTC.

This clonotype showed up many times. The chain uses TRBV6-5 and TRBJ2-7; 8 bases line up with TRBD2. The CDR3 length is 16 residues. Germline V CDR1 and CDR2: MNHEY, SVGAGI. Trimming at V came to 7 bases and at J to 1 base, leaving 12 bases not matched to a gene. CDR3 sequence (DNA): TGTGCCAGCATACTCTCGGGAACTAGCGGTTCCTACGAGCAGTACTTC. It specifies CASILSGTSGSYEQYF.

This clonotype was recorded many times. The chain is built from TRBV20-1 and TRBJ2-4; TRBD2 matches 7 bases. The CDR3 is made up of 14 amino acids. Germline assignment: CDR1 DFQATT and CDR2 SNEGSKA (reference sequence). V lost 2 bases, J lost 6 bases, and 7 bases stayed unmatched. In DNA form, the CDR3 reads TGCAGTGCTAGAACGGGCGGGAGTGGAAACATTCAGTACTTC. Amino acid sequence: CSARTGGSGNIQYF.

CDR3 nucleotide sequence: TGTGCCAGCTCACGTGCGGGAGCCAAAAACATTCAGTACTTC. Translating gives CASSRAGAKNIQYF. The gene calls are TRBV18 and TRBJ2-4, with a possible D match to TRBD2 (5 bases). Between the trimmed V and J ends, which lost 4 bases and 0 bases, there was a span of 7 bases. From germline, CDR1 is KGHSH and CDR2 LQKENI. The CDR3 loop spans 14 amino acids.

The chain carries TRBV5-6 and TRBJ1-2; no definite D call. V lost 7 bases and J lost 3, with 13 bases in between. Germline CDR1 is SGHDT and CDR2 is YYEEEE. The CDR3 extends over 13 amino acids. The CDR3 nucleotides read TGTGCCAGCTTTCGGGAAATGTACTATGGCTACACCTTC. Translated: CASFREMYYGYTF.

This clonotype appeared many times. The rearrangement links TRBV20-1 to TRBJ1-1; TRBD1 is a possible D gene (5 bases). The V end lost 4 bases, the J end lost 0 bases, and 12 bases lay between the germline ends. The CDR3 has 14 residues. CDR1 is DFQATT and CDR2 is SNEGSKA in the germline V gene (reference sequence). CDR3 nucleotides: TGCAGTGCTACCGTTCAGGGCTTGAACACTGAAGCTTTCTTT. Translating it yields CSATVQGLNTEAFF.

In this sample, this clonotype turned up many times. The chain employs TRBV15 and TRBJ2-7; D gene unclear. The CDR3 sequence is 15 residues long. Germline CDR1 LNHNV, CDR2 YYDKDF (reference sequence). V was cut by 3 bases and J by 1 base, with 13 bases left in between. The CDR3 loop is CATSRSRGESYEQYF. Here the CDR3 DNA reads TGTGCCACCAGCAGGTCCCGAGGAGAGTCCTACGAGCAGTACTTC.

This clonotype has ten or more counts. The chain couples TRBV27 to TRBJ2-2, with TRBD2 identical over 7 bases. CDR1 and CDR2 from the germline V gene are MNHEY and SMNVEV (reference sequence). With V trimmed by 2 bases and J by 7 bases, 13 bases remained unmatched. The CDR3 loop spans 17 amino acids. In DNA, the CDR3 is TGTGCCAGCAGTTTAGTCGGCGGGAGCGGAAGGGGCGGGGAGCTGTTTTTT. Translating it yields CASSLVGGSGRGGELFF.

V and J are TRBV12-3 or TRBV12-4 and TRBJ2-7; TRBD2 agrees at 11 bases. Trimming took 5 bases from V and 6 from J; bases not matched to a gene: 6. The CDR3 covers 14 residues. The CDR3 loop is CASSELAGEFEQYF. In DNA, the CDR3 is TGTGCCAGCAGTGAACTAGCGGGAGAGTTCGAGCAGTACTTC.

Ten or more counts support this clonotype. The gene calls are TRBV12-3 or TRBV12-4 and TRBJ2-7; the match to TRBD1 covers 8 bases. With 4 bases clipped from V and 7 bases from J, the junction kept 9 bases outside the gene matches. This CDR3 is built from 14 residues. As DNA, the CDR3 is TGTGCCAGCAGTTGGTGGCAGGGGGCGGGGGAGCAGTACTTC. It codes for CASSWWQGAGEQYF.

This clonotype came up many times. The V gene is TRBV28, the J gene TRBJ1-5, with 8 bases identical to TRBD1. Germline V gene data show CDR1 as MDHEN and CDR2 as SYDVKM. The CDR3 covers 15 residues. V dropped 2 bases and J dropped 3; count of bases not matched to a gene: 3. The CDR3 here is CASSLQGAFNQPQHF. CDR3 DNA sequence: TGTGCCAGCAGTTTACAGGGGGCGTTCAATCAGCCCCAGCATTTT.

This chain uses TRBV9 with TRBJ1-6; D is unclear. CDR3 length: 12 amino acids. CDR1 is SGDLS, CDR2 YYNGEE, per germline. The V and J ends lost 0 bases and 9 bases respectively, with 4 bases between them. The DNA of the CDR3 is TGTGCCAGCAGCGTAGAAGGTTCACCCCTCCACTTT. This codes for CASSVEGSPLHF.

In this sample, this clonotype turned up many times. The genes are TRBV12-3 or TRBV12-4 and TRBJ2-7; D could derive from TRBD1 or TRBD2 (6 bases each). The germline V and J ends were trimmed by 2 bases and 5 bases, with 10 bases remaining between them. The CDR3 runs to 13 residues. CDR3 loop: CASSLKGGHEQYF. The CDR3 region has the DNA TGTGCCAGCAGTTTAAAGGGGGGACACGAGCAGTACTTC.

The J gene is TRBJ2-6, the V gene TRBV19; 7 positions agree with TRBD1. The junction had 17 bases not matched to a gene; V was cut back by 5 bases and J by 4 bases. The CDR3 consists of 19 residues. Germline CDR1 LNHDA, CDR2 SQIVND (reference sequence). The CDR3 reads CASSAETGQGVSGANVLTF. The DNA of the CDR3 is TGTGCCAGTAGTGCAGAAACAGGGCAGGGGGTCTCCGGGGCCAACGTCCTGACTTTC.

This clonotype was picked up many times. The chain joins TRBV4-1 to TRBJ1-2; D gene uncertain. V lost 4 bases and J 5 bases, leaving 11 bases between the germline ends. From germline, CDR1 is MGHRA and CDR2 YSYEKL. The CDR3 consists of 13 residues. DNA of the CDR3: TGCGCCAGCAGCCCCCGGGTCTCTTATGGCTACACCTTC. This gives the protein CASSPRVSYGYTF.

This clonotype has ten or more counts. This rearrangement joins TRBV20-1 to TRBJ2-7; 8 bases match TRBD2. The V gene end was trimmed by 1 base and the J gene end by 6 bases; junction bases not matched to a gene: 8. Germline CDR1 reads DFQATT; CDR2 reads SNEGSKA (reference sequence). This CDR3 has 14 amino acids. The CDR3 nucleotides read TGCAGTGCTAGAGCGCCGGGACTAGTCGGCGAGCAGTACTTC. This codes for CSARAPGLVGEQYF.

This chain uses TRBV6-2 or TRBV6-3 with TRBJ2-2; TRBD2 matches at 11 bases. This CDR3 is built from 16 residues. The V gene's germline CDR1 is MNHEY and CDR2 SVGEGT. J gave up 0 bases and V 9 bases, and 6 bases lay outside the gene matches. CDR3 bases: TGTGCCAGTTCGGGACTAGCGGTATCGAACACCGGGGAGCTGTTTTTT. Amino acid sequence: CASSGLAVSNTGELFF.

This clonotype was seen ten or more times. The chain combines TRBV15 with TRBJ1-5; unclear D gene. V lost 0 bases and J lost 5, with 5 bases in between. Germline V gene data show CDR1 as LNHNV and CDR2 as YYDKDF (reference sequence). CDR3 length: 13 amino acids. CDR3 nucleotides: TGTGCCACCAGCAGAGATGGCGATCAGCCCCAGCATTTT. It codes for CATSRDGDQPQHF.